This T cell receptor (beta chain) was sequenced during a study of T cell responses to AZD1222 COVID-19 vaccine. Sequenced by immunoSEQ multiplex PCR; TCRdb stores in-frame clones only, minus some. Among some 81,000 clones listed, 90% to 95% were seen once. The V end lost 2 bases, the J end lost 8 bases, and 7 bases lay between the germline ends. The CDR3 has 12 residues. Germline assignment: CDR1 SGHTA and CDR2 FQGTGA. Worth noting for this clone: Its specificity is not known.

General study results and limits: Baseline seropositivity occurred in only a handful of AZD1222 recipients. As reported, nearly half of all spike-specific TCRs target variant regions that are unmutated. Clonal diversity was possibly underestimated, and white British individuals and females predominated among donors. CD4 TCRs covered the whole spike, strongest at regions 160-218 and 743-854.

This TCR was recovered from an adult who received the AZD1222 COVID-19 vaccine. The rearrangement links TRBV7-3 to TRBJ2-1; tentative D call: TRBD2 (6 bases). The material was peripheral blood, obtained 28 days after the second AZD1222 dose. The DNA for the CDR3 is TGTGCCAGCAGCTTAGGAGGGCATGAGCAGTTCTTC. This codes for CASSLGGHEQFF.